The source of this T cell receptor (beta chain) is a study of spatial heterogeneity in lung cancer. TCRdb processed the 5' RACE reads anew with MiXCR; each CDR3 protein has one entry. There are 2,000 to 3,000 distinct CDR3 sequences in the sample; 22% occur only once, and 24% lies in the top ten. Noted time point: sample taken at primary tumor resection. Samples were obtained from 65 to 80 donors, all untreated early-stage non-small cell lung cancer patients. Sequencing covered unsorted whole RNA taken from tumor, nontumor lung or frozen PBMC. Study outcomes and limitations: Counts of expanded intratumoral alpha and beta TCRs tracked tumor mutation counts.

Points on this clonotype: Its specificity is unknown. A library prepared for alpha chains yielded this beta chain as an off-target read; its size is of little meaning.

Trimming removed 0 bases from V and 7 bases from J; junction bases left unmatched: 7. CDR3 length: 16 residues. Germline CDR1 reads SGDLS; CDR2 reads YYNGEE. The sequence was obtained from a male donor with early-stage non-small cell lung cancer. Source: lung tumor tissue, taken at surgery. The gene calls are TRBV9 and TRBJ2-3, with 11 bases matching TRBD2. The CDR3 is CASSVGLAGGGYTQYF. The CDR3 DNA follows: TGTGCCAGCAGCGTAGGCCTAGCGGGAGGTGGTTATACGCAGTATTTT. Looking up the rest from reference TRBV9 and TRBJ2-3 gives the full variable domain: DSGVTQTPKHLITATGQRVTLRCSPRSGDLSVYWYQQSLDQGLQFLIQYYNGEERAKGNILERFSAQQFPDLHSELNLSSLELGDSALYFCASSVGLAGGGYTQYFGPGTRLTVL.